Listed below are T cell receptor beta chains from one sample, sequenced in a study of tumor-infiltrating lymphocytes in oesophageal squamous cell carcinoma. TCRdb ran MiXCR on the PCR reads and lists one entry per CDR3 protein. The sample holds some 21,000 distinct CDR3 sequences, around two fifths seen once. The specimen sequenced was esophageal tumor tissue. The receptor set was obtained from a male donor with esophageal squamous cell carcinoma. Both conserved end residues are part of each CDR3. D genes are given only for firm matches. The listing skips clone size in some rows; elsewhere it reads once, few, many or a size class.

V: TRBV11-2
D: -
size: many
J: TRBJ1-1
DNA: TGTGCCAGCAGCACCGGGACAAGAAACACTGAAGCTTTCTTT
CDR3: CASSTGTRNTEAFF

V: TRBV7-9
D: -
size: -
J: TRBJ2-1
DNA: TGTGCTAGCAGCAGGGACTTATACAATGAGCAGTTCTTC
CDR3: CASSRDLYNEQFF

V: TRBV7-2
D: TRBD1
size: -
J: TRBJ2-7
DNA: TGTGCCAGCAGCCAACTCGGACAGGGCTACGAGCAGTACTTC
CDR3: CASSQLGQGYEQYF

V: TRBV10-1
D: -
size: once
J: TRBJ2-7
DNA: TGCGCCAGCAGTGAGGGGTGGGAGGCCCCCTACGAGCAGTACTTC
CDR3: CASSEGWEAPYEQYF

V: TRBV10-3
D: -
size: -
J: TRBJ2-1
DNA: TGTGCCATCAGTGAGGGGTTGAAGGGCAATGAGCAGTTCTTC
CDR3: CAISEGLKGNEQFF

V: TRBV5-8
D: -
size: many
J: TRBJ1-2
DNA: TGTGCCAGCAGCGCCAGGCCAGCTAACTATGGCTACACCTTC
CDR3: CASSARPANYGYTF

V: TRBV6-8
D: -
size: -
J: TRBJ1-2
DNA: TGTGCCAGCAGTTACCCTGGCTACACCTTC
CDR3: CASSYPGYTF

V: TRBV18
D: -
size: many
J: TRBJ2-5
DNA: TGTGCCAGCTCACCACCGGGCTCCCGGGAAGAGACCCAGTACTTC
CDR3: CASSPPGSREETQYF

V: TRBV27
D: -
size: many
J: TRBJ2-7
DNA: TGTGCCAGCAGTTGGACAGACGCGCCCTACGAGCAGTACTTC
CDR3: CASSWTDAPYEQYF

V: TRBV28
D: TRBD1
size: many
J: TRBJ1-2
DNA: TGTGCCAGCAGTTCGGGACAGGGCTATGGCTACACCTTC
CDR3: CASSSGQGYGYTF

V: TRBV18
D: -
size: many
J: TRBJ1-5
DNA: TGTGCCAGCTCACCAGACAGTAGCAATCAGCCCCAGCATTTT
CDR3: CASSPDSSNQPQHF

V: TRBV5-6
D: -
size: many
J: TRBJ2-5
DNA: TGTGCCAGCAGCTTGGACGGAGAGACCCAGTACTTC
CDR3: CASSLDGETQYF

V: TRBV18
D: -
size: -
J: TRBJ1-2
DNA: TGTGCCAGCTCAAGGCGAGGCGATGGCTACACCTTC
CDR3: CASSRRGDGYTF

V: TRBV6-1
D: -
size: large
J: TRBJ1-2
DNA: TGTGCCAGCAGGCCCAATGGGGGCCTCGGGGGCTACACCTTC
CDR3: CASRPNGGLGGYTF

V: TRBV7-9
D: -
size: -
J: TRBJ2-5
DNA: TGTGCCAGCAGCGCCCAAACGAATGCGGAGACCCAGTACTTC
CDR3: CASSAQTNAETQYF

V: TRBV24-1
D: -
size: many
J: TRBJ2-7
DNA: TGTGCCACCAGTGACCTGAGAAGCTACGAGCAGTACTTC
CDR3: CATSDLRSYEQYF

V: TRBV12-3/TRBV12-4
D: TRBD2
size: few
J: TRBJ2-5
DNA: TGTGCCAGCAGTCTGACTAGCGGGGGGCTCCAAGAGACCCAGTACTTC
CDR3: CASSLTSGGLQETQYF

V: TRBV28
D: -
size: many
J: TRBJ1-5
DNA: TGTGCCAGCAGATTACAGGGAGGAGGGCAGCCCCAGCATTTT
CDR3: CASRLQGGGQPQHF

V: TRBV7-2
D: -
size: -
J: TRBJ1-2
DNA: TGTGCCAGCACACTCGCACTGGGCTACACCTTC
CDR3: CASTLALGYTF

V: TRBV7-8
D: TRBD1
size: -
J: TRBJ2-5
DNA: TGTGCCAGCAGCTCCGACAGGGGGAGGAAGACCCAGTACTTC
CDR3: CASSSDRGRKTQYF

V: TRBV7-4
D: TRBD2
size: -
J: TRBJ2-3
DNA: TGTGCCAGCAGCTTTCTGGCGGGAGGAGCAGATACGCAGTATTTT
CDR3: CASSFLAGGADTQYF

V: TRBV7-7
D: TRBD1
size: many
J: TRBJ2-2
DNA: TGTGCTAGCAGCTTTGGCGGGACAGGGGGCCAGAACACCGGGGAGCTGTTTTTT
CDR3: CASSFGGTGGQNTGELFF

V: TRBV4-2
D: TRBD2
size: few
J: TRBJ2-2
DNA: TGTGCCAGCAGCCAAAGTGGACTAGCGTCCGGGGAGCTGTTTTTT
CDR3: CASSQSGLASGELFF

V: TRBV6-1
D: TRBD2
size: many
J: TRBJ2-1
DNA: TGTGCCAGCAGGGAAAGCGGGGCAAGCTCCTACAATGAGCAGTTCTTC
CDR3: CASRESGASSYNEQFF

V: TRBV5-6
D: TRBD2
size: many
J: TRBJ2-1
DNA: TGTGCCAGCAGCCTAGGACTAGTCAGGAATGAGCAGTTCTTC
CDR3: CASSLGLVRNEQFF

V: TRBV28
D: TRBD2
size: -
J: TRBJ2-1
DNA: TGTGCCAGCAGTACGACTAGCGGGTACAATGAGCAGTTCTTC
CDR3: CASSTTSGYNEQFF

V: TRBV6-6
D: -
size: many
J: TRBJ1-2
DNA: TGTGCCAGCAGTTACGGGACTGGATACTATGGCTACACCTTC
CDR3: CASSYGTGYYGYTF

V: TRBV7-8
D: -
size: many
J: TRBJ2-5
DNA: TGTGCCAGCACCTTTCCCCCCAATGAGCAGTACTTC
CDR3: CASTFPPNEQYF

V: TRBV20-1
D: TRBD1
size: -
J: TRBJ1-4
DNA: TGCAGTGCTACGGGCCCTCAGGGGGGCCATGAAAAACTGTTTTTT
CDR3: CSATGPQGGHEKLFF

V: TRBV30
D: -
size: -
J: TRBJ2-5
DNA: TGTGCCTGGAGTGTACAGGTCTTGGAGACCCAGTACTTC
CDR3: CAWSVQVLETQYF

V: TRBV7-8
D: -
size: medium-sized
J: TRBJ2-2
DNA: TGTGCCAGCAGCTTCGTCCCTAACACCGGGGAGCTGTTTTTT
CDR3: CASSFVPNTGELFF

V: TRBV6-1
D: TRBD2
size: many
J: TRBJ2-5
DNA: TGTGCCAGCTGTCTCGGGGGGGCCTGGGAGACCCAGTACTTC
CDR3: CASCLGGAWETQYF

V: TRBV7-8
D: -
size: few
J: TRBJ2-6
DNA: TGTGCCAGCAGCTTAGTTTGGGGATACTCCCCCTCTGGGGCCAACGTCCTGACTTTC
CDR3: CASSLVWGYSPSGANVLTF

V: TRBV9
D: -
size: few
J: TRBJ1-4
DNA: TGTGCCAGCAGGCCAAATTCCGGGGATGAAAAACTGTTTTTT
CDR3: CASRPNSGDEKLFF

V: TRBV15
D: TRBD1
size: -
J: TRBJ1-5
DNA: TGTGCCACCAGCCCAGGGGGTCAGGGGGACCAGCCCCAGCATTTT
CDR3: CATSPGGQGDQPQHF

V: TRBV12-3/TRBV12-4
D: TRBD1
size: -
J: TRBJ2-3
DNA: TGTGCCAGCAGAAGACAGGGGCTCACAGATACGCAGTATTTT
CDR3: CASRRQGLTDTQYF

V: TRBV7-3
D: -
size: -
J: TRBJ1-2
DNA: TGTGCCAGCAGCCACACAGGGTTCGATGGCTACACCTTC
CDR3: CASSHTGFDGYTF

V: TRBV20-1
D: -
size: -
J: TRBJ2-3
DNA: TGCAGTGCACTAGGTTCGTGGGAGGGCACAGATACGCAGTATTTT
CDR3: CSALGSWEGTDTQYF

V: TRBV24-1
D: TRBD1
size: -
J: TRBJ1-2
DNA: TGTGCCACCAGTGATAACGCCGGGACAGGCACCAACTATGGCTACACCTTC
CDR3: CATSDNAGTGTNYGYTF

V: TRBV27
D: -
size: many
J: TRBJ1-4
DNA: TGTGCCAGCAGTTTAGCCGGCGCGGAAGAAAAACTGTTTTTT
CDR3: CASSLAGAEEKLFF

V: TRBV10-3
D: TRBD2
size: -
J: TRBJ2-3
DNA: TGTGCCATAAGAGCGGGGGCAGTTGTGGCCGGGGAGCTGTATTTT
CDR3: CAIRAGAVVAGELYF

V: TRBV7-2
D: -
size: few
J: TRBJ1-4
DNA: TGTGCCAGCAGCTTGGACAGCGTAAATGAAAAACTGTTTTTT
CDR3: CASSLDSVNEKLFF

V: TRBV7-9
D: TRBD1
size: many
J: TRBJ2-7
DNA: TGTGCCAGCAGCCTACTGGGGACAGGTCCCTACGAGCAGTACTTC
CDR3: CASSLLGTGPYEQYF

V: TRBV7-8
D: -
size: few
J: TRBJ2-5
DNA: TGTGCCAGCAGCTTAGTTTTGGTCCAAGGGACCCAGTACTTC
CDR3: CASSLVLVQGTQYF

V: TRBV5-1
D: -
size: many
J: TRBJ1-1
DNA: TGCGCCAGCAGGAGCGGGATCCAAGCTTTCTTT
CDR3: CASRSGIQAFF

V: TRBV6-6
D: -
size: many
J: TRBJ2-5
DNA: TGTGCCAGCAGTTATCAACCCCGACGGAGAATTCAAGAGACCCAGTACTTC
CDR3: CASSYQPRRRIQETQYF